The present entry profiles one T cell receptor (beta chain) with its context. Its antigen is as yet unknown. One end of the junction fails to match germline, which may point to a read error. The CDR3 is 13 amino acids. CDR1 is SGHTA and CDR2 is FQGNSA in the germline V gene. TCRdb ran MiXCR on the reads and lists one entry per CDR3 protein. In the table there are hundreds of thousands of distinct CDR3 sequences, about a third of which are singletons. The data belong to a study of T cell repertoires in cytomegalovirus infection. The specimen comprised cultured CD8+ T cells from PBMCs, sampled from culture after CMV antigen stimulation. The TCR was taken from a human donor in good health (CMV status not recorded). Some clones in this sample may be carry-over from other donors' samples. This rearrangement joins TRBV7-2 to TRBJ1-2, with a weak D call TRBD1 (6 bases). CDR3 DNA: TGTGCCAACAGCTTGGGGACAAACTATGGCTACACCTTC. Amino acids: CANSLGTNYGYTF.